These T cell receptor beta chains were read from a single sample in a study of T cell changes during pregnancy in multiple sclerosis. Assay used: immunoSEQ multiplex PCR; TCRdb lists only in-frame clones, some missing. This sample carries 80,000 to 95,000 clones, approximately 92% of them seen once, and the ten largest clones take more than 1.1%. The material was peripheral blood, obtained in the third trimester of pregnancy. These receptors all come from a female donor in good health, enrolled as a control in a pregnancy study. The CDR3 runs from the conserved cysteine through the conserved F or W. D genes are given only for firm matches. A row's size may be missing; if present it is once, few, many or a size class.

CDR3 DNA,CDR3 protein,CDR3 length,J gene,D gene,V gene,clone size
TGCGCCAGCAGCTTGGCCAGGGCAGGGAAAAACGAGCAGTACTTC,CASSLARAGKNEQYF,15,TRBJ2-7,.,TRBV5-1,.
TGTGCCACCAGCAGAGCGGGCAGACAGGATGTATTTGACAATCAGCCCCAGCATTTT,CATSRAGRQDVFDNQPQHF,19,TRBJ1-5,.,TRBV15,.
TGCGCCAGCAGCCCAGGGACTAGCGGGAGTGTAGAGACCCAGTACTTC,CASSPGTSGSVETQYF,16,TRBJ2-5,TRBD2,TRBV4-1,.
TGTGCCAGCAGTGGGGACAAGAACACTGAAGCTTTCTTT,CASSGDKNTEAFF,13,TRBJ1-1,.,TRBV28,.
TGCGCCAGCAGCCTGCGACTCTCGCATGAGCAGTTCTTC,CASSLRLSHEQFF,13,TRBJ2-1,.,TRBV4-1,few
TGTGCCAGCAGCTCCTGGACAGGCTTCGATGAGCAGTTCTTC,CASSSWTGFDEQFF,14,TRBJ2-1,TRBD1,TRBV7-6,.
TGTGCCAGCAGTGAGGGGAGCGGACTAGCCCCCGAGCAGTACTTC,CASSEGSGLAPEQYF,15,TRBJ2-7,TRBD2,TRBV6-4,.
TGTGCCAGCACCCCTGGGACTAGGCCTTACAATGAGCAGTTCTTC,CASTPGTRPYNEQFF,15,TRBJ2-1,TRBD2,TRBV7-9,.
TGTGCCAGCAGCCAGGACAGGGGGCTGACCGGGGAGCTGTTTTTT,CASSQDRGLTGELFF,15,TRBJ2-2,TRBD1,TRBV7-9,.
TGCGCCAGCAGCGAGGGACTAGCGGGATCAGCAGATACGCAGTATTTT,CASSEGLAGSADTQYF,16,TRBJ2-3,TRBD2,TRBV5-1,once
TGTGCCACCAGCAGAGATTTGGGTCTAGCGGAAGAGACCCAGTACTTC,CATSRDLGLAEETQYF,16,TRBJ2-5,TRBD2,TRBV15,.
TGTGCCAGCAGCTTGGCAGGAAGCGAGCAGTACTTC,CASSLAGSEQYF,12,TRBJ2-7,.,TRBV5-4,once
TGTGCCAGCAGGCCCCGGGACAGCACTAACTATGGCTACACCTTC,CASRPRDSTNYGYTF,15,TRBJ1-2,TRBD1,TRBV6-1,.
TGTGCCACCAGCAGAGATCTCTCTCCTCTTAGCGGGAGGACAGATACGCAGTATTTT,CATSRDLSPLSGRTDTQYF,19,TRBJ2-3,TRBD2,TRBV15,.